These 19 T cell receptor beta chains share one sample of origin, sequenced in a study of T cell responses to AZD1222 COVID-19 vaccine. Only in-frame clones appear in the TCRdb table, and some are missing; sequencing was by immunoSEQ multiplex PCR. The sample consists of 70,000 to 95,000 clones, roughly 90% of them appearing once. Specimen: peripheral blood, collected 28 days after the second AZD1222 dose. The receptors were gathered from an adult who received the AZD1222 COVID-19 vaccine.

The J gene is TRBJ1-5, the V gene TRBV7-8, with a weak D call TRBD1 (6 bases). The CDR3 consists of 17 residues. The V end lost 5 bases, the J end lost 1 base, and 18 bases lay between the germline ends. Germline CDR1 is SGHVS and CDR2 is FQNEAQ. CDR3 residues: CASSPHRAGSSNQPQHF. The CDR3 DNA sequence: TGTGCCAGCAGCCCACACAGGGCGGGGTCCAGCAATCAGCCCCAGCATTTT.

This sequence joins TRBV10-2 and TRBJ2-7; 9 bases are shared with TRBD1. The CDR3 spans 14 residues. Germline lookup yields CDR1 WSHSY and CDR2 SAAADI. With 6 bases clipped from V and 2 bases from J, the junction kept 5 bases outside the gene matches. DNA of the CDR3: TGCGCCAGCAGGGTAGGACAGGGGCCCTACGAGCAGTACTTC. Protein: CASRVGQGPYEQYF.

This clone has only one observation. This sequence joins TRBV2 and TRBJ1-5, with a weak D call TRBD1 (6 bases). Per the germline V gene, CDR1 is SNHLY and CDR2 is FYNNEI. V was trimmed by 3 bases and J by 6 bases, leaving 12 bases between them. The CDR3 loop spans 14 amino acids. The CDR3 nucleotides read TGTGCCAGCAGTGACCAGGGGCTTAGTCAGCCCCAGCATTTT. This gives the protein CASSDQGLSQPQHF. The variable domain in full, completed from reference TRBV2 and TRBJ1-5, reads EPEVTQTPSHQVTQMGQEVILRCVPISNHLYFYWYRQILGQKVEFLVSFYNNEISEKSEIFDDQFSVERPDGSNFTLKIRSTKLEDSAMYFCASSDQGLSQPQHFGDGTRLSIL.

The count of this clone is one. The chain carries TRBV7-8 and TRBJ2-1, with D unclear. Germline CDR1 SGHVS, CDR2 FQNEAQ. This CDR3 has 14 residues. Trimming removed 1 base from V and 6 bases from J, with 10 bases in between. CDR3 bases: TGTGCCAGCAGCTTAGAGGTCCCTCTCAATGAGCAGTTCTTC. Protein product: CASSLEVPLNEQFF.

The rearrangement links TRBV7-9 to TRBJ2-5, with 10 bases lining up with TRBD2. CDR3 length: 13 amino acids. J lost 4 bases, V lost 6 bases, and 2 bases had no gene match. CDR1 SEHNR and CDR2 FQNEAQ come from the germline V gene (reference sequence). The CDR3 DNA reads as TGTGCCAGCAGTCGGACTAGCGGAGAGACCCAGTACTTC. Amino acids: CASSRTSGETQYF.

The chain has TRBV27 and TRBJ1-2; 12 nucleotides align to TRBD1. The junction had 5 bases not matched to a gene; V was cut back by 5 bases and J by 4 bases. This CDR3 has 15 amino acids. CDR1 MNHEY and CDR2 SMNVEV come from the germline V gene (reference sequence). The CDR3 sequence: CASSPGTGGGYGYTF. Here the CDR3 DNA reads TGTGCCAGCAGTCCTGGGACAGGGGGCGGCTATGGCTACACCTTC.

CDR3 DNA: TGTGCCGGATCTATGGACCGGACAGGCAATCAGCCCCAGCATTTT. Amino acids: CAGSMDRTGNQPQHF. The J gene is TRBJ1-5, the V gene TRBV11-3; tentative D call: TRBD1 (6 bases). Germline V lookup: CDR1 SGHNT, CDR2 YENEEA. The CDR3 totals 15 residues. Trimming pared 11 bases from V and 2 bases from J, leaving 19 bases between. The full variable domain, with the rest looked up from reference TRBV11-3 and TRBJ1-5, is EAGVVQSPRYKIIEKKQPVAFWCNPISGHNTLYWYLQNLGQGPELLIRYENEEAVDDSQLPKDRFSAERLKGVDSTLKIQPAELGDSAVYLCAGSMDRTGNQPQHFGDGTRLSIL.

The V gene is TRBV13, the J gene TRBJ2-3; 9 bases agree with TRBD2. Per the germline V gene, CDR1 is PRHDT and CDR2 is FYEKMQ (reference sequence). The CDR3 is 15 amino acids. V was pared by 6 bases and J by 5 bases, with 9 bases of the junction left unmatched. CDR3 nucleotide sequence: TGTGCCAGCAGTCAAGCTAGCGGGACGGGAGATACGCAGTATTTT. Translation: CASSQASGTGDTQYF.

The chain couples TRBV19 to TRBJ1-1; TRBD1 might be the D (6 bases). Per germline, CDR1 LNHDA and CDR2 SQIVND (reference sequence). The CDR3 sequence is 17 residues long. With 5 bases removed from V and 1 base from J, the gap between germline ends came to 20 bases. The DNA of the CDR3 is TGTGCCAGTAGTCCACTGAGGGGGTTCGACCCGAACACTGAAGCTTTCTTT. Translating it yields CASSPLRGFDPNTEAFF.

The sample holds a few counts of this clone. The chain is built from TRBV6-1 and TRBJ2-1; D remains unclear. There are 16 residues in the CDR3. V was clipped by 2 bases and J by 6 bases, with 17 bases between them. Per the germline V gene, CDR1 is MNHNS and CDR2 is SASEGT. This CDR3 reads CASSETPPAGSNEQFF. The CDR3, as DNA: TGTGCCAGCAGTGAAACCCCTCCCGCCGGGTCCAATGAGCAGTTCTTC.

J is TRBJ1-6 and V is TRBV27, with 8 bases fitting TRBD1. The CDR3 runs 16 residues. CDR1 and CDR2 (germline): MNHEY, SMNVEV (reference sequence). V was pared by 3 bases and J by 0 bases, with 1 base of the junction left unmatched. As DNA, the CDR3 is TGTGCCAGCAGTTTTACAGGGGGCTCCTATAATTCACCCCTCCACTTT. This translates into CASSFTGGSYNSPLHF.

J is TRBJ1-2 and V is TRBV10-1, with D uncertain. The CDR3 length is 11 residues. Between the trimmed V and J ends, which lost 3 bases and 4 bases, there was a span of 3 bases. Germline values: CDR1 WNHNN, CDR2 SYGVQD (reference sequence). The CDR3 here is CASSDGYGYTF. CDR3 DNA: TGCGCCAGCAGTGACGGCTATGGCTACACCTTC.

CDR3 in amino acids: CASSNGTVGYNEQFF. The CDR3 DNA follows: TGTGCCAGCAGCAACGGGACGGTGGGATACAATGAGCAGTTCTTC. The rearrangement links TRBV21-1 to TRBJ2-1. TRBV21-1 is shown as a pseudogene. CDR3 length equals 15 residues.

The rearrangement uses TRBV30 and TRBJ2-1, with D unclear. This CDR3 contains 13 residues. Germline CDR1 GTSNPN, CDR2 SVGIG (reference sequence). V was clipped by 8 bases and J by 2 bases, with 13 bases between them. The DNA of the CDR3 is TGTGCCCTGGCCCTCTCTCCCTACAATGAGCAGTTCTTC. Translating it yields CALALSPYNEQFF.

CDR3 sequence (DNA): TGTGCCAGCAGTCAAAGGACGGGGGAAAAACTGTTTTTT. Translation gives CASSQRTGEKLFF. V usage is TRBV12-3 or TRBV12-4 and J usage is TRBJ1-4; D is unclear. This CDR3 region has 13 residues. The V end lost 5 bases, the J end lost 8 bases, and 12 bases lay between the germline ends.

This chain connects TRBV6-4 to TRBJ1-3; 8 bases match TRBD1. The ends lost 4 bases at V and 4 bases at J; junction bases unmatched: 9. CDR3 length equals 16 residues. CDR1 and CDR2 from the germline V gene are MRHNA and SNTAGT. This CDR3 is CASSVPQGERGNTIYF. CDR3 nucleotides: TGTGCCAGCAGTGTCCCACAGGGGGAGAGAGGAAACACCATATATTTT.

The chain is built from TRBV5-1 and TRBJ2-1, with TRBD2 identical over 11 bases. Germline loops: CDR1 SGHRS, CDR2 YFSETQ. The CDR3 is made up of 17 amino acids. The ends lost 3 bases at V and 6 bases at J; junction bases unmatched: 11. The chain's CDR3 is CASSWDSSGRAVNEQFF. The CDR3 nucleotides are TGCGCCAGCAGCTGGGATAGTAGCGGGAGGGCCGTCAATGAGCAGTTCTTC.

The rearrangement uses TRBV10-3 and TRBJ2-7, with 10 bases fitting TRBD2. The CDR3 is 14 residues long. V shed 4 bases and J 7 bases; nucleotides not matched to a gene: 7. Germline CDR1 ENHRY, CDR2 SYGVKD. The CDR3 is CAISGASGSGEQYF. The DNA of the CDR3 is TGTGCCATCAGTGGAGCTAGCGGGAGTGGTGAGCAGTACTTC.

The chain combines TRBV6-2 or TRBV6-3 with TRBJ1-4; the D gene is possibly TRBD1 (5 bases). The CDR3 runs 14 residues. The germline V gene encodes CDR1 MNHEY and CDR2 SVGEGT. The V gene lost 2 bases and the J gene lost 7 bases, with 11 bases spanning the gap. The CDR3 bases are TGTGCCAGCAGTTACGGAGGGGACGGTGAAAAACTGTTTTTT. Its protein product is CASSYGGDGEKLFF.